Below, 5 T cell receptor beta chains from the same sample are listed, as sequenced in a study of T cells after yellow fever vaccination. TCRdb reanalysed the 5' RACE reads using MiXCR and keeps one entry per CDR3 protein. This table has more than 300,000 distinct CDR3 sequences, approximately 12% appearing once. The source material was CD4+ T cells sorted from PBMCs, sampled 45 days after the yellow fever booster vaccination. The origin of the receptors is a man aged 18 to 30 who received the YFV17D yellow fever vaccine.

This rearrangement joins TRBV20-1 to TRBJ2-5; TRBD2 matches at 7 bases. The CDR3 has 12 amino acids. Germline CDR1 reads DFQATT; CDR2 reads SNEGSKA (reference sequence). CDR3 region: CSEGGGQETQYF. The CDR3 coding sequence is TGCAGCGAAGGCGGGGGCCAAGAGACCCAGTACTTC.

This clonotype was observed many times. CDR3 amino acids: CASSQDSGRPPRTQYF. The DNA of the CDR3 is TGCGCCAGCAGCCAAGATAGTGGGAGACCCCCTAGAACCCAGTACTTC. V gene TRBV4-1 combines with J gene TRBJ2-5; possibly TRBD2 for D (5 bases). The CDR3 is 16 residues long. The ends were cut back, 0 bases at V and 8 bases at J, with 19 bases in the middle. Germline V gene sequence: CDR1 MGHRA, CDR2 YSYEKL.

This clonotype was found many times. The rearrangement joins TRBV7-3 to TRBJ1-1; D is uncertain. V was trimmed by 0 bases and J by 7 bases, leaving 12 bases between them. CDR1 is SGHTA, CDR2 FQGTGA, per germline. The CDR3 covers 14 residues. The CDR3: CASSLTGSALEAFF. The CDR3 nucleotides are TGTGCCAGCAGCTTAACGGGTTCTGCGCTTGAAGCTTTCTTT.

This clonotype turned up a few times. J is TRBJ1-1 and V is TRBV20-1; no clear D gene. CDR1 is DFQATT, CDR2 SNEGSKA, per germline (reference sequence). The ends were cut back, 1 base at V and 0 bases at J, with 6 bases in the middle. The CDR3 loop spans 13 amino acids. CDR3: CSARGTVNTEAFF. In nucleotides, the CDR3 is TGCAGTGCTAGAGGGACGGTGAACACTGAAGCTTTCTTT.

The chain has TRBV20-1 and TRBJ2-3; 7 bases are shared with TRBD2. Per the germline V gene, CDR1 is DFQATT and CDR2 is SNEGSKA (reference sequence). The CDR3 is 19 amino acids. The ends lost 3 bases at V and 2 bases at J; junction bases unmatched: 20. The CDR3 bases are TGCAGTGCTAGTTCCTTGAGGGATTACCGGGACTACTTCACAGATACGCAGTATTTT. This translates into CSASSLRDYRDYFTDTQYF.